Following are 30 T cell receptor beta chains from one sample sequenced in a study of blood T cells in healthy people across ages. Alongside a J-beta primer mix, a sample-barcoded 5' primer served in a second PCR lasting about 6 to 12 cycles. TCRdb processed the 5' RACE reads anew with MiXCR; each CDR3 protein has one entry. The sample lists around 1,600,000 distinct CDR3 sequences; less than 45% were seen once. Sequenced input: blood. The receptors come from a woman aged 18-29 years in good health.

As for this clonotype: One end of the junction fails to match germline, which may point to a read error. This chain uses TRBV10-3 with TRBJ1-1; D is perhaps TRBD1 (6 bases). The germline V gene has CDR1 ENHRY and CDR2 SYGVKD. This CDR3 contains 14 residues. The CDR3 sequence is CTITPDRLDTEAFF. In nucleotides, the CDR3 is TGTACCATCACCCCGGACAGACTCGACACTGAAGCTTTCTTT.

The CDR3 DNA reads as TGCAGCGTTCGAGGGAATAGGGCTTTCTTT. This sequence encodes CSVRGNRAFF. The rearrangement uses TRBV29-1 and TRBJ1-1; D is uncertain. This CDR3 comprises 10 residues. The V and J ends lost 5 bases and 11 bases respectively, with 12 bases between them. Germline values: CDR1 SQVTM, CDR2 ANQGSEA.

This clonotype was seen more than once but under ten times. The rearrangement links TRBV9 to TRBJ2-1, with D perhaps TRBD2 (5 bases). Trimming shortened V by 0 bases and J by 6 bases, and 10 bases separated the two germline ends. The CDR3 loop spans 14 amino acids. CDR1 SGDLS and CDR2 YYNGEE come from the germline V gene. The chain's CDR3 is CASSVAVALNEQFF. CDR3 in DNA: TGTGCCAGCAGCGTAGCGGTAGCGCTCAATGAGCAGTTCTTC.

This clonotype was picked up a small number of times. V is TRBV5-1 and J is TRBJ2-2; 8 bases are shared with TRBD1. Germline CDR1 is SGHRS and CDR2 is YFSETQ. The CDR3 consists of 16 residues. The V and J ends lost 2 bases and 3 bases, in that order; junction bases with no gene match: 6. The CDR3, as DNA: TGCGCCAGCAGCTTTTCTGGACAGGGTTACACCGGGGAGCTGTTTTTT. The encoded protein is CASSFSGQGYTGELFF. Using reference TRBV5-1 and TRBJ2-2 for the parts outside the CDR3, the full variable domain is KAGVTQTPRYLIKTRGQQVTLSCSPISGHRSVSWYQQTPGQGLQFLFEYFSETQRNKGNFPGRFSGRQFSNSRSEMNVSTLELGDSALYLCASSFSGQGYTGELFFGEGSRLTVL.

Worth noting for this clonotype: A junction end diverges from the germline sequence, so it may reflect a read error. The CDR3 loop is CASSLTLASGTNVLTF. The CDR3 DNA follows: TGTGCCAGCAGCTTAACGTTGGCCTCTGGGACCAACGTCCTGACTTTC. The chain uses TRBV7-3 and TRBJ2-6; D call uncertain. Germline lookup yields CDR1 SGHTA and CDR2 FQGTGA. The CDR3 consists of 16 residues.

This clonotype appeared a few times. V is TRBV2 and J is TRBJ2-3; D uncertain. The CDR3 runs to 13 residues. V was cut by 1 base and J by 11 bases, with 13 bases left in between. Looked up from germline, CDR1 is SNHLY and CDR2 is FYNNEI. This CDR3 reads CASSEGLQARQYF. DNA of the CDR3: TGTGCCAGCAGTGAAGGGCTTCAGGCCCGGCAGTATTTT. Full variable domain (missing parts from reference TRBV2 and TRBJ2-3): EPEVTQTPSHQVTQMGQEVILRCVPISNHLYFYWYRQILGQKVEFLVSFYNNEISEKSEIFDDQFSVERPDGSNFTLKIRSTKLEDSAMYFCASSEGLQARQYFGPGTRLTVL.

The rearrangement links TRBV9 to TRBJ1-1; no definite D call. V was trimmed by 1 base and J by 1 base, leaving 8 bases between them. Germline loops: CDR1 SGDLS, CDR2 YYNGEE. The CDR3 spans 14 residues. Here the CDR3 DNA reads TGTGCCAGCAGCGTACTTCCGGCGAACACTGAAGCTTTCTTT. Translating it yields CASSVLPANTEAFF.

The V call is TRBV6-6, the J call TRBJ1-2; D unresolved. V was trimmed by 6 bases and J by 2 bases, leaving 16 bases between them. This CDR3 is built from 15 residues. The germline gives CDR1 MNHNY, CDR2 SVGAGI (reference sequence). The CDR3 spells CASSTEPLSNYGYTF. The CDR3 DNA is TGTGCCAGCAGCACCGAACCCCTATCCAACTATGGCTACACCTTC.

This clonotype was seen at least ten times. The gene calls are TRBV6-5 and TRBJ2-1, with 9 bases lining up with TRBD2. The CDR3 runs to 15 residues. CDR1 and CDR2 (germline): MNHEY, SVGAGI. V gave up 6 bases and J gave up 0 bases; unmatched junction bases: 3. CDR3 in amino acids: CASSYSGSSYNEQFF. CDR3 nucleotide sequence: TGTGCCAGCAGCTATAGCGGGAGCTCCTACAATGAGCAGTTCTTC.

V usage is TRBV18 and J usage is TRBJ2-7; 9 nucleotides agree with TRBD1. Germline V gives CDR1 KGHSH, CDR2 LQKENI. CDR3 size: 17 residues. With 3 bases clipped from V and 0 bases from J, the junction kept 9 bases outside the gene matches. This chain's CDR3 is CASSPPGTGRNSYEQYF. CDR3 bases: TGTGCCAGCTCACCCCCTGGGACAGGGAGGAACTCCTACGAGCAGTACTTC.

The CDR3 region is CASSLSGTHYNEQFF. The CDR3 DNA follows: TGTGCCAGCAGCTTAAGCGGGACCCACTACAATGAGCAGTTCTTC. The chain is built from TRBV7-9 and TRBJ2-1; 7 nucleotides match TRBD2. The CDR3 is made up of 15 amino acids. Germline V lookup: CDR1 SEHNR, CDR2 FQNEAQ (reference sequence). V lost 2 bases, J lost 3 bases, and 4 bases stayed unmatched.

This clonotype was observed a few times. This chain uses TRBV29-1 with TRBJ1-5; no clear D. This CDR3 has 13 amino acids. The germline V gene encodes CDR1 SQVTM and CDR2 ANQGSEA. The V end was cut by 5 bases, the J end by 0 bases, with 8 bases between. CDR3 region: CSVLLNSNQPQHF. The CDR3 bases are TGCAGCGTTCTGCTCAATAGCAATCAGCCCCAGCATTTT.

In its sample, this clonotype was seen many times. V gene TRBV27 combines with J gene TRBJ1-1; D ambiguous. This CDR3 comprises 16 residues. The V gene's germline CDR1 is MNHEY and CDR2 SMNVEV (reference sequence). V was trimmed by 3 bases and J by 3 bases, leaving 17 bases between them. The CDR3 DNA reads TGTGCCAGCAGTTTCAAAGGGATCCCGCGTTACACTGAAGCTTTCTTT. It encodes CASSFKGIPRYTEAFF.

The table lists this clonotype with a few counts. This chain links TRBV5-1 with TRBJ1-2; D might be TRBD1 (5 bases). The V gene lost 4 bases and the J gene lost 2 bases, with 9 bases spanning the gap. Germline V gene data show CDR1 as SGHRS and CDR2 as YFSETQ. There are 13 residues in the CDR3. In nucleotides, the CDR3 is TGCGCCAGCAGCATTCGGGACAACTATGGCTACACCTTC. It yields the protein CASSIRDNYGYTF.

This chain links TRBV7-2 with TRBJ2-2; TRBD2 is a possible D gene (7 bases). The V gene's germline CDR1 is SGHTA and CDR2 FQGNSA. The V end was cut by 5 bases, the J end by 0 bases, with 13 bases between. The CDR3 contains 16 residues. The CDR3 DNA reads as TGTGCCAGCAGCAAAGGGGGGGCCCCGAACACCGGGGAGCTGTTTTTT. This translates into CASSKGGAPNTGELFF. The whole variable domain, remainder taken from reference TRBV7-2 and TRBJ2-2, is GAGVSQSPSNKVTEKGKDVELRCDPISGHTALYWYRQSLGQGLEFLIYFQGNSAPDKSGLPSDRFSAERTGGSVSTLTIQRTQQEDSAVYLCASSKGGAPNTGELFFGEGSRLTVL.

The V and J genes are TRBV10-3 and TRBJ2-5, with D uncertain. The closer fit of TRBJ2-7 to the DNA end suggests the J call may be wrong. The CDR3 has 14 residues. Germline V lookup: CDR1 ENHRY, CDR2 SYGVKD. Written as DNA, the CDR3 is TGTGCCATCAGTGAGGTCGGCACCCCGGGCGAGCAGTACTTC. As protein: CAISEVGTPGEQYF.

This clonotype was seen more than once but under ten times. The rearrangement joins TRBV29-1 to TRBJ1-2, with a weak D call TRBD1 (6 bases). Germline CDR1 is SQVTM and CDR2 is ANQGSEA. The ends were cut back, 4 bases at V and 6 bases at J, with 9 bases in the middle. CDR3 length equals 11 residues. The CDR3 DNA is TGCAGCGTTGTTCAGGGGAATGGCTACACCTTC. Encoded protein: CSVVQGNGYTF.

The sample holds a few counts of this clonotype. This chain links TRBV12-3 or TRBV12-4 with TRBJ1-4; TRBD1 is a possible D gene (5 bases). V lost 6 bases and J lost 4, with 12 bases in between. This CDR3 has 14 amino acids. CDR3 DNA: TGTGCCAGCAGGAGGACACAGATTAATGAAAAACTGTTTTTT. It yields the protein CASRRTQINEKLFF.

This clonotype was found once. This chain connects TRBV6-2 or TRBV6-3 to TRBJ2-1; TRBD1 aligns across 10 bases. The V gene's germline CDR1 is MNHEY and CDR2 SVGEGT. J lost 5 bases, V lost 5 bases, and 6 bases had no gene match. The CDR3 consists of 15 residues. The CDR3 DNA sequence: TGTGCCAGCAGTCGGGGACAGGGGATGCACAATGAGCAGTTCTTC. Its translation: CASSRGQGMHNEQFF.

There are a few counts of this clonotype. The CDR3 nucleotides read TGTGCTAGCTCTAGGGGGCAGGACACTGAAGCTTTCTTT. This sequence encodes CASSRGQDTEAFF. The rearrangement joins TRBV7-7 to TRBJ1-1, with TRBD1 identical over 7 bases. This CDR3 is 13 amino acids long. The germline V gene encodes CDR1 SSHAT and CDR2 FNYEAQ (reference sequence).

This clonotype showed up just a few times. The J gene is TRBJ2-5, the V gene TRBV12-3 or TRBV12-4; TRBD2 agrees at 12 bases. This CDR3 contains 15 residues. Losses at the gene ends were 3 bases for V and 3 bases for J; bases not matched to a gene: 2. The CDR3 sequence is CASSFLAGGEETQYF. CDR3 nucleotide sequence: TGTGCCAGCAGTTTCCTAGCGGGGGGGGAAGAGACCCAGTACTTC.

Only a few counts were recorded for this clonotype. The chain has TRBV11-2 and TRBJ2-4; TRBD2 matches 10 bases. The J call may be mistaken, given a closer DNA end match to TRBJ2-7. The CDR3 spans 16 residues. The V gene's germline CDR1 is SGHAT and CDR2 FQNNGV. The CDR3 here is CASSSGSGGLNYEQYF. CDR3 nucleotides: TGTGCCAGCAGCTCTGGTAGCGGGGGGCTCAACTACGAGCAGTACTTC.

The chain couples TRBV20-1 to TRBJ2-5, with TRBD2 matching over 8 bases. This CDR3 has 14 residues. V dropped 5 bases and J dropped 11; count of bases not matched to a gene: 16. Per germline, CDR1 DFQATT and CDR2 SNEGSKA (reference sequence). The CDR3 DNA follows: TGCAGTGCTCTGATGACTAGCGCGGAGGGTGAGCAGTACTTC. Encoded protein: CSALMTSAEGEQYF.

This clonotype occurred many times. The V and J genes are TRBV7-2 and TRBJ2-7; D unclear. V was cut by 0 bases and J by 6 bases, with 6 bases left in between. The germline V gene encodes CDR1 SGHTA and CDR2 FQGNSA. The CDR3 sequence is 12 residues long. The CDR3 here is CASSLAWAEQYF. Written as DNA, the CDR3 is TGTGCCAGCAGCTTAGCATGGGCCGAGCAGTACTTC.

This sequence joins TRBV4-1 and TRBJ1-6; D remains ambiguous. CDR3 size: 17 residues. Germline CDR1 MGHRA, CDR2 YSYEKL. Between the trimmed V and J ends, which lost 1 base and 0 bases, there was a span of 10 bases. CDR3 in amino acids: CASSQGPESSYNSPLHF. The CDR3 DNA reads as TGCGCCAGCAGCCAAGGGCCTGAGAGCTCCTATAATTCACCCCTCCACTTT.

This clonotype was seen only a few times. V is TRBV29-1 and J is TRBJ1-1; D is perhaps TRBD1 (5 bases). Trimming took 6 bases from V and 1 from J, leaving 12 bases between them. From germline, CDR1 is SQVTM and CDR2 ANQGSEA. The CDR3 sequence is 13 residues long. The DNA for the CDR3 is TGCAGCGTAACTAACAGGCGGAACACTGAAGCTTTCTTT. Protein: CSVTNRRNTEAFF.

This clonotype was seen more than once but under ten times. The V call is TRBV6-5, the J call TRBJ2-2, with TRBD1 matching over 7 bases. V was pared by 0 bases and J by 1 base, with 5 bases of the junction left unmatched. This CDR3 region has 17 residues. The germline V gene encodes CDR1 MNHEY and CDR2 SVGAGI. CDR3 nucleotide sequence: TGTGCCAGCAGTTACTCAGAGGGGGCCGGGAACACCGGGGAGCTGTTTTTT. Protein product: CASSYSEGAGNTGELFF.

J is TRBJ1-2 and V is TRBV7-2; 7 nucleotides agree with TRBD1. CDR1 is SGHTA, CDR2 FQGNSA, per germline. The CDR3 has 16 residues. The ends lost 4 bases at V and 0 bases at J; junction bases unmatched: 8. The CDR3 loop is CASSSQRGPTNYGYTF. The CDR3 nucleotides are TGTGCCAGCAGCTCCCAAAGGGGGCCTACTAACTATGGCTACACCTTC. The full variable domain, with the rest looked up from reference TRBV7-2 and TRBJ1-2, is GAGVSQSPSNKVTEKGKDVELRCDPISGHTALYWYRQSLGQGLEFLIYFQGNSAPDKSGLPSDRFSAERTGGSVSTLTIQRTQQEDSAVYLCASSSQRGPTNYGYTFGSGTRLTVV.

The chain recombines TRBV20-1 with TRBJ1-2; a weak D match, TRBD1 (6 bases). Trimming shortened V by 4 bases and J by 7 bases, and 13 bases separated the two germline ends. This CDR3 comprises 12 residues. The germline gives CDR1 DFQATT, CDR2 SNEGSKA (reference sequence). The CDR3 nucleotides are TGCAGTGCTACACAGGGTCTAGGTGGCTACACCTTC. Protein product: CSATQGLGGYTF.

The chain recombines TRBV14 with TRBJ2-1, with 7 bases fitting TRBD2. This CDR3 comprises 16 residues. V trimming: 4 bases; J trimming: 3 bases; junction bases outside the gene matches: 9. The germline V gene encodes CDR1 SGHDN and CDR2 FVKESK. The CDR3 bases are TGTGCCAGCAGCCGGGCCTACGGACTAGTCTACAATGAGCAGTTCTTC. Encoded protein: CASSRAYGLVYNEQFF.